This T cell receptor (beta chain) was profiled in a study of shared clonotypes between healthy human individuals. The V gene lost 2 bases and the J gene lost 0 bases, with 20 bases spanning the gap. There are 18 residues in the CDR3. CDR1 and CDR2 from the germline V gene are GTSNPN and SVGIG (reference sequence). Note on this clone: Its cognate antigen is unknown.

Study-level results: Only blood samples were collected, and tissue repertoires likely differ.

The authors sequenced unsorted PBMC DNA on ten immunoSEQ deep assay plates. In the authors' workflow: In the immunoSEQ data, sequences were junction-only and lacked quality scores, so filtering differed. Profiled with immunoSEQ multiplex PCR; TCRdb holds only in-frame clones, not every one. The V and J calls and the clone size are those of that table, but D and trimming were determined from the DNA. The sample comprises 450,000 to 600,000 clones, about 80% of which are singletons, and more than 10% rests with the top ten. The sample taken for sequencing was PBMCs. This receptor was obtained from a woman in her forties in good health. Some clones in this sample may be carry-over from other donors' samples. V gene TRBV30 combines with J gene TRBJ1-5; D gene ambiguous. CDR3 sequence: CAWSLGRGVSNSNQPQHF. The CDR3 nucleotides read TGTGCCTGGAGTTTAGGACGGGGAGTGTCAAATAGCAATCAGCCCCAGCATTTT. The whole variable domain, remainder taken from reference TRBV30 and TRBJ1-5, is SQTIHQWPATLVQPVGSPLSLECTVEGTSNPNLYWYRQAAGRGLQLLFYSVGIGQISSEVPQNLSASRPQDRQFILSSKKLLLSDSGFYLCAWSLGRGVSNSNQPQHFGDGTRLSIL.